A selection of T cell receptor beta chains follows, all from one sample in a study of shared clonotypes between healthy human individuals. Some clones are missing from TCRdb's copy, which holds only in-frame ones; the method was immunoSEQ multiplex PCR. The sample has more than 2,000,000 clones; approximately 94% are singletons. Input material: naive CD4+ T cells sorted from blood. The source is a man between 18 and 29 years old in good health. Each CDR3 is given with its conserved first and last residue. The order of the fields is V gene, J gene, D gene, clone size, CDR3 DNA, CDR3 protein. A D gene is named only where the DNA matches it firmly. Expanded clones get a size class; other rows say once, few or many, or leave the size out.

>TRBV29-1|TRBJ2-5|TRBD2|.
TGCAGCGCCAGCGGGGGGGCGGCTCAAGAGACCCAGTACTTC
CSASGGAAQETQYF
>TRBV27|TRBJ1-1|.|.
TGTGCCAGCAGTTTAACGCGCGGTGGGAACACTGAAGCTTTCTTT
CASSLTRGGNTEAFF
>TRBV9|TRBJ2-1|.|.
TGTGCCAGCAGCATCTCCCTAGGGACGGCGAGCTCCTACAATGAGCAGTTCTTC
CASSISLGTASSYNEQFF
>TRBV30|TRBJ2-7|.|.
TGTGCCTGGACGGTTGACAGGACCTACGAGCAGTACTTC
CAWTVDRTYEQYF
>TRBV10-3|TRBJ1-3|.|.
TGTGCCATCAGTTATTTCGGCGAGAAGGGAAACACCATATATTTT
CAISYFGEKGNTIYF
>TRBV5-1|TRBJ2-7|TRBD1|.
TGCGCCAGCAGCTTGGGGGGGACAGGGGCCTACGAGCAGTACTTC
CASSLGGTGAYEQYF
>TRBV5-8|TRBJ2-7|.|.
TGTGCCAGCAGCTTGGGACTAGTTTCCTCCGAGCAGTACTTC
CASSLGLVSSEQYF
>TRBV5-4|TRBJ1-4|TRBD1|.
TGTGCCAGCAGCCCTTTGCCGGGACAGGGTGAAGAAAAACTGTTTTTT
CASSPLPGQGEEKLFF
>TRBV9|TRBJ1-6|TRBD1|.
TGTGCCAGCAGCGTGGGACAGATGAGCTATAATTCACCCCTCCACTTT
CASSVGQMSYNSPLHF
>TRBV9|TRBJ1-5|.|.
TGTGCCAGCAGCGTCGACGGGGTTCAGCCCCAGCATTTT
CASSVDGVQPQHF
>TRBV2|TRBJ2-5|TRBD2|.
TGTGCCAGCAGTGAGGGCCGGGGGGGCCGGGAAGAGACCCAGTACTTC
CASSEGRGGREETQYF
>TRBV7-8|TRBJ2-7|TRBD1|.
TGTGCCAGCAGCTTAGACAGGGGGCTCTACGAGCAGTACTTC
CASSLDRGLYEQYF
>TRBV7-6|TRBJ2-2|TRBD1|.
TGTGCCAGCACCCCGGGACAGGTTTACACCGGGGAGCTGTTTTTT
CASTPGQVYTGELFF
>TRBV10-3|TRBJ2-3|.|.
TGTGCCATCAGTGAGTTAGCAGATACGCAGTATTTT
CAISELADTQYF
>TRBV30|TRBJ1-4|.|.
TGTGCCTGGAGTTCCAATGAAAAACTGTTTTTT
CAWSSNEKLFF
>TRBV6-6|TRBJ2-7|TRBD1|.
TGTGCCGGAGGACAGGGCTACGAGCAGTACTTC
CAGGQGYEQYF
>TRBV5-4|TRBJ2-1|.|.
TGTGCCAGCAGCTTGAGAGCGGTGGGAAATGAGCAGTTCTTC
CASSLRAVGNEQFF
>TRBV5-6|TRBJ2-1|.|.
TGTGCCAGCAGCTTCAAACGGGAGCAGTTCTTC
CASSFKREQFF
>TRBV28|TRBJ1-4|.|once
TGTGCCAGCATTCATCCGGGGGACAATGAAAAACTGTTTTTT
CASIHPGDNEKLFF
>TRBV7-3|TRBJ1-1|.|.
TGTGCCAGCAGCTTAGAACAGGGCACTGAAGCTTTCTTT
CASSLEQGTEAFF
>TRBV28|TRBJ2-1|.|once
TGTGCCAGCACTTCGTACTCCTACAATGAGCAGTTCTTC
CASTSYSYNEQFF
>TRBV5-4|TRBJ1-2|.|.
TGTGCCAGCAGCTTGGATTGGGAGAGAGGGGGCTACACCTTC
CASSLDWERGGYTF
>TRBV6-1|TRBJ2-7|TRBD1|.
TGTGCCAGCAGTGTTTACAGGGGCGAACACTACGAGCAGTACTTC
CASSVYRGEHYEQYF
>TRBV19|TRBJ2-7|TRBD1|.
TGTGCCACAACATTCTCCGGGACAGGGAACTACGAGCAGTACTTC
CATTFSGTGNYEQYF
>TRBV5-1|TRBJ2-5|.|.
TGCGCCAGCAAAGAAGGGGCCCAAGAGACCCAGTACTTC
CASKEGAQETQYF
>TRBV2|TRBJ2-4|TRBD1|.
TGTGCCAGCAGCCAAGGCGGGACAGGAGCGAACATTCAGTACTTC
CASSQGGTGANIQYF
>TRBV7-9|TRBJ2-2|TRBD1|.
TGTGCCAGCAGCTTTTATAAGGACAGGGAAATCGGGGAGCTGTTTTTT
CASSFYKDREIGELFF
>TRBV5-4|TRBJ2-1|.|once
TGTGCCAGCAGTCAAGACAGATACAATGAGCAGTTCTTC
CASSQDRYNEQFF
>TRBV5-1|TRBJ2-4|TRBD1|.
TGCGCCAGCAGCCGCGAGGGACAGGTGAACATTCAGTACTTC
CASSREGQVNIQYF
>TRBV5-6|TRBJ1-2|.|.
TGTGCCAGCAGCTTTGGGGGTAGTGACTATGGCTACACCTTC
CASSFGGSDYGYTF
>TRBV6-5|TRBJ1-1|TRBD1|.
TGTGCCAGCAGATACGACCGGGACAGAAAAAACACTGAAGCTTTCTTT
CASRYDRDRKNTEAFF
>TRBV19|TRBJ1-4|.|.
TGTGCCAGTAGGCTCATGACCGAGGGCACTAATGAAAAACTGTTTTTT
CASRLMTEGTNEKLFF
>TRBV6-1|TRBJ2-7|.|once
TGTGCCAGCTTGGGAATCCCCTACGAGCAGTACTTC
CASLGIPYEQYF
>TRBV6-1|TRBJ2-7|TRBD2|once
TGTGCCAGCAGTGAGACCAGTTGGAGTGTTAGCGGGGGTGACGAGCAGTACTTC
CASSETSWSVSGGDEQYF
>TRBV4-1|TRBJ1-1|.|.
TGCGCCAGCAGCCAAGAGGGGCGGAACACTGAAGCTTTCTTT
CASSQEGRNTEAFF
>TRBV30|TRBJ2-7|.|.
TGTGCCTGGAGTACCAACCACCCAGTGCAGTACTTC
CAWSTNHPVQYF
>TRBV27|TRBJ2-7|.|.
TGTGCCAGCAGCTTAGAGACAGGACGGTCGTTCTACGAGCAGTACTTC
CASSLETGRSFYEQYF
>TRBV6-1|TRBJ1-5|.|.
TGTGCCAGCAGTGAAGCCGGGACGCCGAGGAACCAGCCCCAGCATTTT
CASSEAGTPRNQPQHF
>TRBV2|TRBJ1-2|.|.
TGTGCCAGCAGACGGGGCAGGGCACTTAACTATGGCTACACCTTC
CASRRGRALNYGYTF
>TRBV10-2|TRBJ2-5|TRBD2|.
TGCGCCAGCAGGATGGTCGGGGGGAGGGCGGAGACCCAGTACTTC
CASRMVGGRAETQYF
>TRBV5-1|TRBJ2-3|.|.
TGCGCCAGCAGCATGGCATACGGACAGATTAGCACAGATACGCAGTATTTT
CASSMAYGQISTDTQYF
>TRBV7-3|TRBJ1-1|.|.
TGTGCCAGCAGCTTACAAAGTTTGGTGAACACTGAAGCTTTCTTT
CASSLQSLVNTEAFF
>TRBV10-3|TRBJ1-1|TRBD1|.
TGTGCCATCAGAGGGGACAGGGGCACCAAGACTGAAGCTTTCTTT
CAIRGDRGTKTEAFF
>TRBV5-6|TRBJ1-3|.|.
TGTGCCAGCAGCTTGGCTTCGGGAAACACCATATATTTT
CASSLASGNTIYF
>TRBV4-3|TRBJ1-4|.|.
TGCGCCAGCAGCCCGTTGGGGGTAGGGGAAAAACTGTTTTTT
CASSPLGVGEKLFF
>TRBV7-5|TRBJ1-1|.|once
TGTGCCAGAAGCAGAAGTACCCATCGGAACACTGAAGCTTTCTTT
CARSRSTHRNTEAFF
>TRBV6-5|TRBJ2-2|TRBD2|.
TGTGCCAGCAGACGAGCGGGGCCGAACACCGGGGAGCTGTTTTTT
CASRRAGPNTGELFF
>TRBV7-2|TRBJ2-1|TRBD2|.
TGTGCCAGCAGCTTAGAGGCTAGCGGGAGGGTTAATGAGCAGTTCTTC
CASSLEASGRVNEQFF
>TRBV9|TRBJ2-1|TRBD2|.
TGTGCCAGCAGCGTTAGCGGGGGAGGGAATGAGCAGTTCTTC
CASSVSGGGNEQFF
>TRBV5-1|TRBJ2-7|TRBD2|.
TGCGCCAGCAGCGGGCGGGGGGGAGGATCCTCCTACGAGCAGTACTTC
CASSGRGGGSSYEQYF
>TRBV7-2|TRBJ2-1|TRBD2|.
TGTGCCAGCAGCTTGAGACTAGCGCGGACCTACAATGAGCAGTTCTTC
CASSLRLARTYNEQFF
>TRBV18|TRBJ2-7|.|.
TGTGCCAGCGCTACAAGACAGGACTATTCCAACGAGCAGTACTTC
CASATRQDYSNEQYF
>TRBV28|TRBJ2-7|.|.
TGTGCCAGCAGTCGGGTATTGAATTCCTACGAGCAGTACTTC
CASSRVLNSYEQYF
>TRBV2|TRBJ2-7|TRBD2|.
TGTGCCAGCAGTCTAGCGGGGGCCTCCTACGAGCAGTACTTC
CASSLAGASYEQYF
>TRBV6-1|TRBJ2-1|.|.
TGTGCCAGCACCCTAAACCTAGGCCAACCCAATGAGCAGTTCTTC
CASTLNLGQPNEQFF
>TRBV11-3|TRBJ2-2|.|.
TGTGCCAGCAGCCCACGCAACACCGGGGAGCTGTTTTTT
CASSPRNTGELFF
>TRBV5-1|TRBJ1-3|.|.
TGCGCCAGCAGCTTGACAGGGTCTGGAAACACCATATATTTT
CASSLTGSGNTIYF
>TRBV6-4|TRBJ2-1|TRBD2|.
TGTGCCAGCTCTCAGGGGACTAGCGGTCAAAGGGGGGAGCAGTTCTTC
CASSQGTSGQRGEQFF
>TRBV5-6|TRBJ2-7|.|.
TGTGCCAGCAGCTCGGACAGAGGGGAGCAGTACTTC
CASSSDRGEQYF
>TRBV14|TRBJ2-6|.|.
TGTGCCAGCAGCCAAGACTGGGGGAGCTCTGGGGCCAACGTCCTGACTTTC
CASSQDWGSSGANVLTF